The subject of this entry is one TCR beta chain. Reverse transcription of about 0.5 to 1 ug RNA used random hexamers. TCR beta CDR3 was amplified by immunoSEQ covering 54 Vbeta and 13 Jbeta. TCRdb ran MiXCR on the immunoSEQ multiplex PCR reads and lists one entry per CDR3 protein. This table has 300,000 or so distinct CDR3 sequences, around 90% appearing once. These data belong to a study of CD8 T cells in Susac syndrome. Trimming took off 0 bases at V and 5 bases at J, with 17 bases between the two ends. Germline V gene sequence: CDR1 SGHRS, CDR2 YFSETQ. The CDR3 runs 16 residues. Sequencing of TCR beta covered CD8+ and CD4+ T cells obtained from blood. Negative isolation was used for CD8+ and CD4+ T cells, and FACS enrichment was applied to TEMRA cells.

This rearrangement joins TRBV5-1 to TRBJ1-1; D is ambiguous. Sequencing used CD4+ T cells from PBMCs. The receptor's source is a human donor with multiple sclerosis. The CDR3, as DNA: TGCGCCAGCAGCTTGGCCCGGTTTATGGGCGGAACTGAAGCTTTCTTT. Translating it yields CASSLARFMGGTEAFF.